Below are 8 T cell receptor beta chains sequenced from a single sample in a study of T cell responses to AZD1222 COVID-19 vaccine. Using immunoSEQ multiplex PCR, the repertoire was profiled, and TCRdb retains in-frame clones only, with some absent. Of tens of thousands of clones listed, about 88% are singletons. This specimen was peripheral blood, taken on day 0 of AZD1222 vaccination. The receptors shown here come from an adult in good health.

The J gene is TRBJ1-2, the V gene TRBV6-5; 8 bases agree with TRBD1. The CDR3 consists of 15 residues. V shed 7 bases, J shed 3 bases, and the junction held 10 bases outside the gene matches. Germline values: CDR1 MNHEY, CDR2 SVGAGI. CDR3 bases: TGTGCCAGCACCCAAAGCCCAGGGGGCGACTATGGCTACACCTTC. Its translation is CASTQSPGGDYGYTF.

The table lists this clone with a count of one. V gene TRBV19 combines with J gene TRBJ1-5; D might be TRBD1 (6 bases). CDR1 and CDR2 from the germline V gene are LNHDA and SQIVND (reference sequence). CDR3 size: 12 residues. V was clipped by 5 bases and J by 5 bases, with 7 bases between them. The CDR3 DNA sequence: TGTGCCAGTAGTCAGGGGTATCAGCCCCAGCATTTT. Its protein product is CASSQGYQPQHF.

This chain connects TRBV15 to TRBJ1-5, with a weak D call TRBD1 (5 bases). Germline V gives CDR1 LNHNV, CDR2 YYDKDF (reference sequence). V gave up 0 bases and J gave up 4 bases, with 10 bases separating them. This CDR3 is built from 15 residues. CDR3: CATSRDWGPNQPQHF. CDR3 nucleotide sequence: TGTGCCACCAGCAGAGATTGGGGCCCGAATCAGCCCCAGCATTTT.

The chain carries TRBV27 and TRBJ1-6; no clear D. Germline CDR1 is MNHEY and CDR2 is SMNVEV (reference sequence). V dropped 3 bases and J dropped 7 bases, with 13 bases sitting between them. The CDR3 covers 15 residues. CDR3 in DNA: TGTGCCAGCAGTTTTGGAGCCTTGGGGAATTCACCCCTCCACTTT. Its protein product is CASSFGALGNSPLHF.

V is TRBV7-9 and J is TRBJ2-7; 9 positions agree with TRBD1. There are 13 residues in the CDR3. The trim removed 10 bases at V and 0 bases at J, leaving 4 bases unmatched. Germline CDR1 and CDR2: SEHNR and FQNEAQ (reference sequence). The CDR3 bases are TGTGCCACCAGGGACAGGGTCTCCTACGAGCAGTACTTC. Protein sequence: CATRDRVSYEQYF.

The rearrangement uses TRBV20-1 and TRBJ2-1; 7 nucleotides line up with TRBD2. Germline assignment: CDR1 DFQATT and CDR2 SNEGSKA (reference sequence). There are 11 residues in the CDR3. V shed 7 bases, J shed 9 bases, and the junction held 6 bases outside the gene matches. CDR3 sequence: CSDGRELEQFF. The CDR3 DNA reads TGCAGTGATGGGCGGGAGCTTGAGCAGTTCTTC.

The V call is TRBV6-2 or TRBV6-3, the J call TRBJ2-3, with 11 nucleotides matching TRBD2. V dropped 5 bases and J dropped 4; count of bases not matched to a gene: 8. This CDR3 has 16 amino acids. Per the germline V gene, CDR1 is MNHEY and CDR2 is SVGEGT. The CDR3 spells CASSPPTSGAPDTQYF. CDR3 bases: TGTGCCAGCAGTCCCCCGACTAGCGGGGCCCCAGATACGCAGTATTTT.

The chain has TRBV7-8 and TRBJ1-1; TRBD1 is a possible D gene (5 bases). V lost 5 bases and J 7 bases, leaving 11 bases between the germline ends. The length of the CDR3 is 12 residues. Germline V gene lookup returns CDR1 SGHVS and CDR2 FQNEAQ. For the CDR3, the DNA is TGTGCCAGCAGCATCTGGAGGGGTGAAGCTTTCTTT. It encodes CASSIWRGEAFF.